This TCR beta chain was sequenced for a study of blood T cell repertoires in COVID-19. Only in-frame clones appear in the TCRdb table, and some are missing; sequencing was by immunoSEQ multiplex PCR. The profile shows over 250,000 clones, 80% to 90% of them singletons. Trimming cost V 6 bases and J 4 bases, with 16 bases left between them. Germline V lookup: CDR1 LNHDA, CDR2 SQIVND (reference sequence). This CDR3 comprises 15 residues. This sequence was found in a woman aged 50 to 65 who had recovered from COVID-19. The chain couples TRBV19 to TRBJ2-1, with unresolved D. Sequencing was performed on peripheral blood. The CDR3 DNA is TGTGCCAGTAGAGAATCGGCGGCGACTTACAATGAGCAGTTCTTC. Its protein product is CASRESAATYNEQFF.